This T cell receptor beta chain comes out of a study of cytomegalovirus exposure and HLA in healthy donors. Whole-study context: There were over 350 genotyped donors. Of these, 81% fell in the genetic ancestry cluster associated with self-reported Caucasian donors. Study-wide results and caveats: The study recorded 164 TCR beta chains that were cytomegalovirus-associated. The analysis excluded some indistinguishable V segments, including TRBV6-2 and TRBV6-3. As was reported, the HLA-A and HLA-B alleles of most subjects were accurately predicted from TCR beta sequences.

Amplification used 60 Vbeta primers and 13 Jbeta primers. Sequencing used immunoSEQ multiplex PCR; TCRdb keeps in-frame clones, though not all of them. The listing records 120,000 to 150,000 clones. The CDR3 is 16 amino acids. Trimming took 0 bases from V and 7 from J, leaving 16 bases between them. Germline lookup yields CDR1 SGDLS and CDR2 YYNGEE. Concerning this clone itself: Antigen unknown.

Sequencing was carried out using PBMCs. The genes are TRBV9 and TRBJ1-4; unclear D gene. This clonotype was sampled from a man aged 35 to 55 in good health and CMV-seronegative. In nucleotides, the CDR3 is TGTGCCAGCAGCGTAGACTCCGTGGCGGGGTTTGAAAAACTGTTTTTT. Amino acids: CASSVDSVAGFEKLFF.